This TCR beta chain was observed in a study of shared clonotypes between healthy human individuals. Trimming stripped 1 base from V and 8 bases from J, with 11 bases between. This CDR3 spans 13 amino acids. CDR1 and CDR2 from the germline V gene are MGHDK and SYGVNS. Replicate PCRs run on sorted subsets employed approximately 0.2 ug DNA, around 31,000 T cell genomes. Libraries were prepared by immunoSEQ multiplex PCR; TCRdb keeps only in-frame clonotypes and omits some of them. This sample carries some 1,100,000 clones, 75% to 85% of them seen once, and the ten largest clones take roughly 0.56%. All participating donors were Caucasian adults from Nashville, Tennessee. Partitioning of CD4+ cells yielded a CD45RA+ naive subset and a CD45RA-negative memory subset.

This sequence was found in a man aged 18 to 35 in good health. Some clones in this sample may be carry-over from other donors' samples. The chain employs TRBV25-1 and TRBJ1-2; D remains unclear. The sequenced material came from memory CD4+ T cells from PBMCs. Noted subset: CD45RA-negative fraction. The CDR3 DNA is TGTGCCAGCAGTGAATCTTTCGGCGAGGGCTACACCTTC. It translates to CASSESFGEGYTF.